These T cell receptor beta chains were read from a single sample in a study of identical twins. MiXCR, applied by TCRdb to the 5' RACE reads, yields one record per CDR3 protein. Of hundreds of thousands of distinct CDR3 sequences listed, around 5.7% are singletons. The sample consisted of naive T cells sorted from blood. The receptor set was obtained from a man aged 18 to 35 in good health. Each CDR3 is given with its conserved first and last residue. D genes are given only for firm matches. The size field is filled for only some rows; it gives once, few, many or a size class.

size | J | V | D | CDR3 | DNA
many | TRBJ2-1 | TRBV6-1 | TRBD2 | CASRGSGRVEQFF | TGTGCCAGCAGGGGTAGCGGGAGGGTTGAGCAGTTCTTC
many | TRBJ2-1 | TRBV5-1 | NA | CASSPLRALSYNEQFF | TGCGCCAGCAGCCCTTTGCGGGCCCTCTCCTACAATGAGCAGTTCTTC
many | TRBJ2-2 | TRBV12-3/TRBV12-4 | TRBD2 | CASGIAGDTGELFF | TGTGCCAGCGGAATAGCGGGAGACACCGGGGAGCTGTTTTTT
many | TRBJ2-3 | TRBV5-6 | NA | CASSPVGAGDTQYF | TGTGCCAGCTCCCCCGTGGGGGCGGGAGATACGCAGTATTTT
few | TRBJ1-2 | TRBV27 | NA | CASSLSLGRSTNYGYTF | TGTGCCAGCAGTTTATCTCTGGGGCGGTCTACCAACTATGGCTACACCTTC
few | TRBJ2-1 | TRBV20-1 | NA | CSASRSTNLLNEQFF | TGCAGTGCTAGCCGTAGCACCAACCTTTTGAATGAGCAGTTCTTC
NA | TRBJ2-7 | TRBV6-1 | TRBD2 | CASGRTSSYEQYF | TGTGCCAGCGGCCGGACTAGCAGCTACGAGCAGTACTTC
many | TRBJ2-2 | TRBV5-5 | TRBD1 | CASSLQGASVTGELFF | TGTGCCAGCAGCTTGCAGGGGGCGTCGGTCACCGGGGAGCTGTTTTTT
NA | TRBJ2-1 | TRBV12-3/TRBV12-4 | TRBD2 | CASSRLTSSLPDEQFF | TGTGCCAGCAGCCGATTGACTAGCAGCCTTCCCGATGAGCAGTTCTTC
NA | TRBJ2-3 | TRBV15 | TRBD2 | CATSETSGSATDTQYF | TGTGCCACCAGCGAGACTAGCGGGAGCGCAACAGATACGCAGTATTTT
few | TRBJ2-1 | TRBV21-1 | NA | CASSKLPAPGGNEQFF | TGTGCCAGCAGCAAACTCCCAGCGCCCGGGGGGAATGAGCAGTTCTTC
many | TRBJ2-2 | TRBV28 | NA | CASSLRVSNTGELFF | TGTGCCAGCAGTCTTCGGGTCTCGAACACCGGGGAGCTGTTTTTT
many | TRBJ2-3 | TRBV5-6 | NA | CASSPWTVTDTQYF | TGTGCCAGCAGCCCCTGGACAGTCACAGATACGCAGTATTTT
many | TRBJ1-1 | TRBV12-3/TRBV12-4 | TRBD1 | CASSIQGPRGNTEAFF | TGTGCCAGCAGTATACAGGGGCCCCGCGGGAACACTGAAGCTTTCTTT
many | TRBJ2-2 | TRBV12-3/TRBV12-4 | TRBD2 | CASSLASGSHTGELFF | TGTGCCAGCAGTTTGGCTAGCGGGAGCCACACCGGGGAGCTGTTTTTT
few | TRBJ2-5 | TRBV7-6 | TRBD1 | CASSSWTGRQETQYF | TGTGCCAGCAGCTCATGGACAGGGCGTCAAGAGACCCAGTACTTC
NA | TRBJ2-7 | TRBV6-2/TRBV6-3 | NA | CASSYRTKGAYEQYF | TGTGCCAGCAGTTACAGGACCAAAGGCGCCTACGAGCAGTACTTC
few | TRBJ2-7 | TRBV21-1 | NA | CATSDTGSYEQYF | TGTGCCACTTCAGACACCGGCTCGTACGAGCAGTACTTC
many | TRBJ2-1 | TRBV10-3 | TRBD1 | CAIRPGQGAHEQFF | TGTGCCATCAGGCCGGGACAGGGGGCCCATGAGCAGTTCTTC
many | TRBJ1-4 | TRBV5-1 | NA | CASSFGGATNEKLFF | TGCGCCAGCAGCTTTGGAGGTGCCACTAATGAAAAACTGTTTTTT
many | TRBJ1-4 | TRBV4-3 | NA | CASSQDRGGGREKLFF | TGCGCCAGCAGCCAAGATCGAGGGGGGGGACGAGAAAAACTGTTTTTT
many | TRBJ2-7 | TRBV6-2/TRBV6-3 | NA | CASSYTDGTYEQYF | TGTGCCAGCAGTTACACTGACGGGACCTACGAGCAGTACTTC
many | TRBJ2-1 | TRBV12-3/TRBV12-4 | TRBD2 | CASTRTSGNEQFF | TGTGCCAGCACCAGGACTAGCGGGAATGAGCAGTTCTTC
many | TRBJ2-5 | TRBV7-2 | NA | CASSLIWAPQETQYF | TGTGCCAGCAGCTTAATCTGGGCCCCACAAGAGACCCAGTACTTC
few | TRBJ2-2 | TRBV12-3/TRBV12-4 | NA | CASSFRSAGAYTGELFF | TGTGCCAGCAGTTTCCGGTCTGCGGGGGCATACACCGGGGAGCTGTTTTTT
few | TRBJ2-1 | TRBV12-3/TRBV12-4 | NA | CASSEDYNNEQFF | TGTGCCAGCAGCGAAGACTACAACAATGAGCAGTTCTTC
many | TRBJ2-2 | TRBV29-1 | TRBD1 | CSARQGPNTGELFF | TGCAGCGCCCGACAGGGGCCTAACACCGGGGAGCTGTTTTTT
NA | TRBJ1-2 | TRBV6-5 | NA | CASSYSTRGSYGYTF | TGTGCCAGCAGTTACTCGACGCGAGGATCCTATGGCTACACCTTC
many | TRBJ2-2 | TRBV4-2 | TRBD2 | CASSQPGGPDTGELFF | TGTGCCAGCAGCCAACCGGGAGGGCCTGACACCGGGGAGCTGTTTTTT
many | TRBJ2-3 | TRBV7-9 | NA | CASSGRLGSPDTQYF | TGTGCCAGCAGCGGACGACTAGGGTCCCCGGATACGCAGTATTTT
many | TRBJ1-5 | TRBV24-1 | NA | CATSDLGRNQPQHF | TGTGCCACCAGTGATTTGGGGAGAAATCAGCCCCAGCATTTT
few | TRBJ2-7 | TRBV7-9 | TRBD2 | CASSSPRDYYEQYF | TGTGCCAGCAGCTCCCCCCGGGACTACTACGAGCAGTACTTC
many | TRBJ1-5 | TRBV20-1 | NA | CSARDISGARSNQPQHF | TGCAGTGCTAGAGATATATCGGGGGCGAGGAGCAATCAGCCCCAGCATTTT
few | TRBJ2-1 | TRBV5-1 | NA | CASSLGPDQFF | TGCGCCAGCAGCTTGGGACCAGATCAGTTCTTC
few | TRBJ2-1 | TRBV7-6 | TRBD2 | CASSSEGTSGPSSYNEQFF | TGTGCCAGCAGCTCAGAGGGCACTAGCGGGCCGAGCTCCTACAATGAGCAGTTCTTC
many | TRBJ2-4 | TRBV20-1 | NA | CSARLGRLKNIQYF | TGCAGTGCTAGATTAGGGAGACTCAAAAACATTCAGTACTTC
many | TRBJ1-3 | TRBV12-3/TRBV12-4 | NA | CASSFDGVSGNTIYF | TGTGCCAGCAGTTTTGACGGGGTCTCTGGAAACACCATATATTTT
many | TRBJ2-2 | TRBV4-2 | NA | CASSLYGGQTNTGELFF | TGTGCCAGCAGCCTATATGGGGGTCAGACCAACACCGGGGAGCTGTTTTTT
few | TRBJ2-7 | TRBV7-6 | TRBD2 | CASTNPGLAGVEQYF | TGTGCCAGCACCAATCCGGGACTAGCGGGAGTCGAGCAGTACTTC
many | TRBJ2-2 | TRBV6-1 | TRBD2 | CASWAGANTGELFF | TGTGCCAGCTGGGCGGGAGCGAACACCGGGGAGCTGTTTTTT
NA | TRBJ2-3 | TRBV11-3 | NA | CASSLTGRGEVDTQYF | TGTGCCAGCAGCTTAACAGGCCGAGGGGAGGTAGATACGCAGTATTTT
few | TRBJ2-1 | TRBV5-8 | TRBD2 | CASRGPGLAAAYNEQFF | TGTGCCAGCAGAGGCCCGGGACTAGCGGCAGCCTACAATGAGCAGTTCTTC
many | TRBJ2-1 | TRBV4-2 | TRBD2 | CASSPETGTKGHNEQFF | TGTGCCAGCAGCCCCGAAACCGGGACTAAAGGACACAATGAGCAGTTCTTC